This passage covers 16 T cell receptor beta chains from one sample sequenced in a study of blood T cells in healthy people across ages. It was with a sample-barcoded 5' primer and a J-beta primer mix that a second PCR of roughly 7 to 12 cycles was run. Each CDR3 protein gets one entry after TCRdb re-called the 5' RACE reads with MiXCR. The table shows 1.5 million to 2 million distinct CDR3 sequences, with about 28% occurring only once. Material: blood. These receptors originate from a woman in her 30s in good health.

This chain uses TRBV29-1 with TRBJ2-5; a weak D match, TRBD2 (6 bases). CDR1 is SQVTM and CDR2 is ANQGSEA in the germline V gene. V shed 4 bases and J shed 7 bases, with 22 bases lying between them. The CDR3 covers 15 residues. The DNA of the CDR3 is TGCAGCGTTGTGGGCAGGGAGGAGGATTTGGGGACCCAGTACTTC. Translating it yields CSVVGREEDLGTQYF.

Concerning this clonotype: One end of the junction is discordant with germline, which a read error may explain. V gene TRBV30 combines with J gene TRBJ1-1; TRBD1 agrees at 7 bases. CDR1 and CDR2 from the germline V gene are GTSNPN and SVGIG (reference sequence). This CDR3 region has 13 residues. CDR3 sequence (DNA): TGTGCCTGGAGTACAGGGGAGCCCACTGAAACTTTCTTT. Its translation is CAWSTGEPTETFF.

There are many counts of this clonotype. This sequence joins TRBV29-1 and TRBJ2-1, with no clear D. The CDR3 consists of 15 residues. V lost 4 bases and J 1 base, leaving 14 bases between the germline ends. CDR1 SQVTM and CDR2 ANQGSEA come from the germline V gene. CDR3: CSVAASWGSYNEQFF. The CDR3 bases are TGCAGCGTTGCCGCCTCTTGGGGTTCCTACAATGAGCAGTTCTTC.

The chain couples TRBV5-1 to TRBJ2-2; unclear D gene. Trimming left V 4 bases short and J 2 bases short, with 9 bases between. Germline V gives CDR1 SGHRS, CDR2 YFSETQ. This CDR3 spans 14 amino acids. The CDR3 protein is CASSVLYNTGELFF. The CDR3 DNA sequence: TGCGCCAGCAGCGTCCTTTACAACACCGGGGAGCTGTTTTTT.

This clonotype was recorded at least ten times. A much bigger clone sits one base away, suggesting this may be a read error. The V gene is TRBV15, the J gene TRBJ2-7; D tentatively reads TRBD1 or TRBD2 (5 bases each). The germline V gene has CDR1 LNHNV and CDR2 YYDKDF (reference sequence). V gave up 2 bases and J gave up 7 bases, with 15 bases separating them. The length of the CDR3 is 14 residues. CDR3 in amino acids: CATSRIGAWGEQYF. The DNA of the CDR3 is TGTGCCACCAGCAGAATCGGGGCCTGGGGTGAGCAGTACTTC.

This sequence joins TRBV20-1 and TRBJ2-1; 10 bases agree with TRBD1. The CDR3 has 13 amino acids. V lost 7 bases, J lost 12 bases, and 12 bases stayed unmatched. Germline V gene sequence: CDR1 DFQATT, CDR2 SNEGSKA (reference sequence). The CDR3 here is CSVPGQGTDGQFF. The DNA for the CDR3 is TGCAGTGTACCGGGACAGGGGACCGATGGGCAGTTCTTC.

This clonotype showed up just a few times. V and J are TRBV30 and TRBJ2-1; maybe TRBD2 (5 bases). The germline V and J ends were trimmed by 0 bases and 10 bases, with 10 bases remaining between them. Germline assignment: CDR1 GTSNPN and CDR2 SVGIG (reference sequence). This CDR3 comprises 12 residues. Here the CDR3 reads CAWSVRGPEQFF. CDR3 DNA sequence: TGTGCCTGGAGTGTAAGAGGGCCAGAGCAGTTCTTC.

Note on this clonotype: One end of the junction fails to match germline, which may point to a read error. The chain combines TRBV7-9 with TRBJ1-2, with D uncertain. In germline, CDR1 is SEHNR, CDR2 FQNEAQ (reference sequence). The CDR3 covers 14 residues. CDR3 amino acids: CASCLSMERHGYIF. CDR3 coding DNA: TGTGCCAGCTGCTTATCAATGGAGCGGCATGGCTACATCTTC.

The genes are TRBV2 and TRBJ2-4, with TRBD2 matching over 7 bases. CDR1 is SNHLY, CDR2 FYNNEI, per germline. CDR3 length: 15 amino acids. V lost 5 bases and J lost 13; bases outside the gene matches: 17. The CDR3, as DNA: TGTGCCAGCAGTAAATACTCGGGACTATCGGATGAGCAGTACTTC. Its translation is CASSKYSGLSDEQYF.

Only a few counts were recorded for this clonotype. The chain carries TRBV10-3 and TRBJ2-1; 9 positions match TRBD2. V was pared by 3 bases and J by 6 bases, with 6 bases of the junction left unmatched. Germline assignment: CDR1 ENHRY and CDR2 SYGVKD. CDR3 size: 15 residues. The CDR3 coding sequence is TGTGCCATCAGTGATCCTGCGGGAGGGGTCAATGAGCAGTTCTTC. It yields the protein CAISDPAGGVNEQFF.

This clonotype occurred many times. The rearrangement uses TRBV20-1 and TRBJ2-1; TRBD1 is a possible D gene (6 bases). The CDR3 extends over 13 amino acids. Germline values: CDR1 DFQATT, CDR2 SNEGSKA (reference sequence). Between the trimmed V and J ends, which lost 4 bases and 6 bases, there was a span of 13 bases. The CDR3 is CSANLQGINEQFF. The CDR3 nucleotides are TGCAGTGCTAACTTACAGGGTATCAATGAGCAGTTCTTC.

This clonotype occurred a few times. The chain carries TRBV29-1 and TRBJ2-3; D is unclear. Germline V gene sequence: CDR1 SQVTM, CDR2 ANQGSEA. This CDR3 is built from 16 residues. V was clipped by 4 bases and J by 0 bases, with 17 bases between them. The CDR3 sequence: CSVGLTFASSTDTQYF. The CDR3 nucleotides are TGCAGCGTTGGCCTCACCTTCGCGTCTAGCACAGATACGCAGTATTTT.

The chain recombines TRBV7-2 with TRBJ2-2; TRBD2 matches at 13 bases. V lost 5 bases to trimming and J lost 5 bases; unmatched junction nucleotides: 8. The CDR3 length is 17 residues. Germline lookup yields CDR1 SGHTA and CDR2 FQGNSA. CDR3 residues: CASSGGLAGVGTGELFF. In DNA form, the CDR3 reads TGTGCCAGCAGCGGAGGACTAGCGGGAGTGGGGACCGGGGAGCTGTTTTTT.

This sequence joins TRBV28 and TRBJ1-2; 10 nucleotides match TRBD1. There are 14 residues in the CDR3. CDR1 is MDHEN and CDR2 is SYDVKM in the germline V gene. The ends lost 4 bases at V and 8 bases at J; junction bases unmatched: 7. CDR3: CASSWGTGAVGYTF. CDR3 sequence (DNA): TGTGCCAGCAGTTGGGGGACAGGGGCCGTCGGCTACACCTTC.

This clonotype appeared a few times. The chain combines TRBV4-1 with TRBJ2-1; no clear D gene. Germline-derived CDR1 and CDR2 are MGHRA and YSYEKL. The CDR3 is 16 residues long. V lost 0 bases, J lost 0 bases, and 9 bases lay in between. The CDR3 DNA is TGCGCCAGCAGCCAAGATTGGAGTAGCTCCTACAATGAGCAGTTCTTC. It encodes CASSQDWSSSYNEQFF.

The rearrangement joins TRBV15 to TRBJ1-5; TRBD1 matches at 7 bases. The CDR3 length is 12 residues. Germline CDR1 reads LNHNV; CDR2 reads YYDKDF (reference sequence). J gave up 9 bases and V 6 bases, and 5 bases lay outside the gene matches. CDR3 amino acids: CATRTGTGPQHF. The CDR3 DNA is TGTGCCACCAGGACAGGGACCGGGCCCCAGCATTTT.